One sample yielded the 2 T cell receptor beta chains listed below, sequenced in a study of blood T cells in healthy people across ages. A sample-barcoded 5' primer and a J-beta primer mix were used in a second PCR of about 7 to 12 cycles. Each CDR3 protein gets one entry after TCRdb re-called the 5' RACE reads with MiXCR. The sample holds fewer than 2,000,000 distinct CDR3 sequences, about 35% seen once. Sequencing was carried out using blood. Receptors were obtained from a woman in her 30s in good health.

This clonotype was detected ten times or more. The chain has TRBV7-2 and TRBJ2-5, with D unclear. The CDR3 is made up of 15 amino acids. The V and J ends lost 2 bases and 1 base respectively, with 11 bases between them. Germline assignment: CDR1 SGHTA and CDR2 FQGNSA. Here the CDR3 reads CASSLLTYSQETQYF. CDR3 nucleotide sequence: TGTGCCAGCAGCTTACTGACATATTCCCAAGAGACCCAGTACTTC.

This clonotype has more than one count but fewer than ten. V and J are TRBV6-2 or TRBV6-3 and TRBJ2-7; 7 bases map to TRBD1. There are 17 residues in the CDR3. The germline gives CDR1 MNHEY, CDR2 SVGEGT. After removal of 2 bases from V and 2 bases from J, the junction contained 12 bases not matched to a gene. DNA for the CDR3: TGTGCCAGCAGTTACAGCGAGAGACAGGGATGGCCCTACGAGCAGTACTTC. Its translation is CASSYSERQGWPYEQYF.